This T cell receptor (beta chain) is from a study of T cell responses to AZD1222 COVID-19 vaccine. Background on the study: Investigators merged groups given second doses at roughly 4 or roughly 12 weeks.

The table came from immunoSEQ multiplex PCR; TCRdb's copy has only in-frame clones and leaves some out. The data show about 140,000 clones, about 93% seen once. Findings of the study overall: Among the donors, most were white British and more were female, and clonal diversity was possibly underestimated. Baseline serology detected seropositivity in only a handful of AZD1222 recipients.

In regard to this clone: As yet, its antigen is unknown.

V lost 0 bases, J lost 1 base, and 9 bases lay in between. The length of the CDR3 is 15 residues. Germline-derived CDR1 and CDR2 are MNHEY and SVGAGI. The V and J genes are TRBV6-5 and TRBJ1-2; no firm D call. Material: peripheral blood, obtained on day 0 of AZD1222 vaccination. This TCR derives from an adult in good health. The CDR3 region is CASSYSSAVNYGYTF. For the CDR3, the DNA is TGTGCCAGCAGTTACTCGTCCGCGGTTAACTATGGCTACACCTTC.